Listed here are 3 T cell receptor beta chains from one sample, sequenced in a study of cytomegalovirus exposure and HLA in healthy donors. 60 Vbeta and 13 Jbeta primers were used in PCR. Data came from immunoSEQ multiplex PCR; TCRdb stores just in-frame clones and leaves some out. The sample has 150,000 or so clones, approximately 72% seen once. The material sequenced was PBMCs. The receptors here all came from a human donor in good health.

The chain couples TRBV19 to TRBJ2-7; TRBD2 aligns across 8 bases. Losses at the gene ends were 3 bases for V and 4 bases for J; bases not matched to a gene: 11. This CDR3 has 16 amino acids. The germline gives CDR1 LNHDA, CDR2 SQIVND (reference sequence). CDR3 sequence: CASSIDRGGLTYEQYF. The CDR3 region has the DNA TGTGCCAGTAGTATCGACCGGGGGGGCCTCACATACGAGCAGTACTTC.

This sequence joins TRBV5-7 and TRBJ2-7; no clear D gene. Being an ORF, TRBV5-7 has a function that is uncertain. This CDR3 spans 17 amino acids. Trimming pared 3 bases from V and 3 bases from J, leaving 22 bases between. As DNA, the CDR3 is TGTGCCAGCAGCTGGCTTGGGCAGGCCCCCTACGTCTACGAGCAGTACTTC. Its translation is CASSWLGQAPYVYEQYF.

This clone was seen more than once but under ten times. The V call is TRBV6-6, the J call TRBJ1-4, with D possibly TRBD1 on 6 matching bases. Trimming pared 8 bases from V and 6 bases from J, leaving 13 bases between. Germline V lookup: CDR1 MNHNY, CDR2 SVGAGI (reference sequence). The CDR3 length is 13 residues. In DNA form, the CDR3 reads TGTGCCAGCGCGGGGGGCGCTCATGAAAAACTGTTTTTT. Amino acids: CASAGGAHEKLFF.